The rows below give T cell receptor beta chains drawn from one sample of a study of identical twins. TCRdb re-called the 5' RACE reads through MiXCR, storing one row per CDR3 protein. There are about 470,000 distinct CDR3 sequences in the sample; less than 25% occur only once, and approximately 2.9% lies in the top ten. This same sample was also part of a study on T cells expressing NK-cell markers.

Material for sequencing was CD4+ T cells sorted from blood. All receptors come from a woman under 30 in good health. Both conserved end residues are part of each CDR3. A D gene is named only where the DNA matches it firmly. Expanded clones get a size class; other rows say once, few or many, or leave the size out.

TRBJ2-1 TRBV6-5 TRBD2 few CASSYTSGGYNEQFF TGTGCCAGCAGTTACACCAGCGGGGGGTACAATGAGCAGTTCTTC
TRBJ2-3 TRBV11-3 NA once CASSLWGVGTDTQYF TGTGCCAGCAGCTTGTGGGGGGTCGGCACAGATACGCAGTATTTT
TRBJ2-5 TRBV5-1 TRBD1 few CASRRQGTQETQYF TGCGCCAGCAGACGACAGGGGACCCAAGAGACCCAGTACTTC
TRBJ2-5 TRBV5-1 NA NA CASSQDLQGTQYF TGCGCCAGCAGCCAAGACCTCCAAGGGACCCAGTACTTC
TRBJ2-5 TRBV5-6 NA NA CASSLLRMQGETQYF TGTGCCAGCAGCCTCCTCCGTATGCAGGGGGAGACCCAGTACTTC
TRBJ2-1 TRBV12-3/TRBV12-4 NA many CASSLSWLDGEQFF TGTGCCAGCAGTTTGTCTTGGTTAGATGGCGAGCAGTTCTTC
TRBJ2-1 TRBV20-1 NA few CSARPLSRGAVPEQFF TGCAGTGCTAGACCCCTTTCGAGGGGGGCAGTACCCGAGCAGTTCTTC
TRBJ1-3 TRBV29-1 NA NA CSVDSPGHSHGTIYF TGCAGCGTTGATTCACCGGGACACAGCCATGGCACCATATATTTT
TRBJ2-1 TRBV12-3/TRBV12-4 NA few CASSLLASHNEQFF TGTGCCAGCAGTTTGCTAGCGTCCCACAATGAGCAGTTCTTC
TRBJ2-7 TRBV6-2/TRBV6-3 NA NA CASSYLISGRPREQYF TGTGCCAGCAGTTACCTGATCAGCGGACGTCCTCGGGAGCAGTACTTC
TRBJ2-7 TRBV12-3/TRBV12-4 NA NA CASSSFLYEQYF TGTGCCAGCAGCTCCTTCCTCTACGAGCAGTACTTC
TRBJ1-2 TRBV3-1 TRBD1 NA CASSRRQGPGGYTF TGTGCCAGCAGCCGACGACAGGGCCCCGGTGGCTACACCTTC
TRBJ2-1 TRBV2 NA NA CASFGRNNREQFF TGTGCCAGCTTTGGGAGAAATAATCGTGAGCAGTTCTTC
TRBJ2-1 TRBV12-3/TRBV12-4 NA many CASSFRNEQFF TGTGCCAGCAGTTTCCGAAATGAGCAGTTCTTC
TRBJ2-1 TRBV7-8 NA few CASSFAGAVNYNEQFF TGTGCCAGCAGCTTCGCGGGGGCCGTTAACTACAATGAGCAGTTCTTC
TRBJ1-2 TRBV2 TRBD1 NA CASSGQGANYGYTF TGTGCCAGCAGTGGACAGGGGGCCAACTATGGCTACACCTTC
TRBJ1-1 TRBV5-1 NA few CAGPGSKDTEAFF TGCGCCGGCCCCGGGTCGAAGGACACTGAAGCTTTCTTT
TRBJ2-5 TRBV5-5 NA NA CASSLGVVGVSETQYF TGTGCCAGCAGCTTGGGGGTAGTTGGGGTCTCCGAGACCCAGTACTTC
TRBJ2-1 TRBV29-1 NA few CSVGTSYNEQFF TGCAGCGTTGGGACTTCCTACAATGAGCAGTTCTTC
TRBJ1-1 TRBV7-2 NA few CASSAEAFTPGAFF TGTGCCAGCAGCGCCGAGGCCTTTACCCCAGGGGCTTTCTTT
TRBJ2-7 TRBV20-1 NA NA CSARDNHEQYF TGCAGTGCTAGAGATAACCACGAGCAGTACTTC
TRBJ2-5 TRBV6-2/TRBV6-3 TRBD1 NA CASSRWTGGGTETQYF TGTGCCAGCAGCCGATGGACAGGGGGCGGAACGGAGACCCAGTACTTC
TRBJ2-1 TRBV11-3 TRBD1 few CASTTGQSYNEQFF TGTGCCAGCACTACGGGACAGTCCTACAATGAGCAGTTCTTC
TRBJ2-7 TRBV28 NA few CASRTLSESEQYF TGTGCCAGCAGGACCTTGTCCGAGTCGGAGCAGTACTTC
TRBJ1-4 TRBV27 TRBD1 NA CASSSRDRPNEKLFF TGTGCCAGCAGTAGCCGGGACAGACCAAATGAAAAACTGTTTTTT
TRBJ2-1 TRBV9 TRBD2 NA CASSGTSASYNEQFF TGTGCCAGCAGCGGAACTAGCGCCTCCTACAATGAGCAGTTCTTC
TRBJ2-7 TRBV7-6 NA NA CASSLGTATHEQYF TGTGCCAGCAGCTTAGGGACAGCGACCCACGAGCAGTACTTC
TRBJ2-7 TRBV12-3/TRBV12-4 NA few CASSPKTGDEQYF TGTGCCAGCAGTCCCAAAACAGGTGACGAGCAGTACTTC
TRBJ2-5 TRBV6-6 NA NA CASRLYQETQYF TGTGCCAGCAGACTTTACCAAGAGACCCAGTACTTC
TRBJ1-6 TRBV20-1 NA NA CSARGLESPLHF TGCAGTGCTAGAGGGTTAGAGTCACCCCTCCACTTT
TRBJ1-5 TRBV5-6 NA NA CASSLLRDPQPQHF TGTGCCAGCAGCCTGCTGAGGGACCCGCAGCCCCAGCATTTT
TRBJ2-7 TRBV6-5 NA few CASSYTGTFGEQYF TGTGCCAGCAGTTACACCGGGACATTTGGCGAGCAGTACTTC
TRBJ1-5 TRBV7-9 NA few CASSLGTFSQPQHF TGTGCCAGCAGCTTAGGGACATTCAGCCAGCCCCAGCATTTT
TRBJ2-5 TRBV7-9 TRBD1 NA CASSPRTGWYF TGTGCCAGCAGCCCGCGGACAGGATGGTACTTC
TRBJ1-1 TRBV6-1 NA NA CASSETRRVNTEAFF TGTGCCAGCAGTGAAACTCGTCGGGTCAACACTGAAGCTTTCTTT
TRBJ2-3 TRBV20-1 NA few CSASRDSSTDTQYF TGCAGTGCTTCCAGGGACTCTAGCACAGATACGCAGTATTTT
TRBJ2-5 TRBV20-1 TRBD2 NA CSVPLSGIRETQYF TGCAGTGTTCCCCTTAGCGGGATCAGAGAGACCCAGTACTTC
TRBJ2-7 TRBV6-5 TRBD1 NA CASSYLKTGEQYF TGTGCCAGCAGTTACCTAAAGACAGGGGAGCAGTACTTC
TRBJ2-7 TRBV20-1 NA few CSARDGRHEQYF TGCAGTGCTAGAGATGGGAGACACGAGCAGTACTTC
TRBJ1-1 TRBV20-1 TRBD1 NA CSASGDRETEAFF TGCAGTGCTAGTGGTGACAGGGAGACTGAAGCTTTCTTT
TRBJ2-5 TRBV20-1 NA few CSARDRRGPETQYF TGCAGTGCTAGAGATCGCCGGGGGCCGGAGACCCAGTACTTC
TRBJ2-1 TRBV5-1 TRBD2 NA CASGLPSGSYNEQFF TGCGCCAGCGGCTTGCCGAGCGGGAGCTACAATGAGCAGTTCTTC
TRBJ2-1 TRBV7-9 TRBD2 NA CASSLRKREGDEQFF TGTGCCAGCAGCCTGAGAAAGCGGGAGGGCGATGAGCAGTTCTTC
TRBJ2-7 TRBV29-1 NA few CSVGEVDYEQYF TGCAGCGTTGGGGAGGTTGACTACGAGCAGTACTTC